These 7 T cell receptor beta chains were sequenced from one sample in a study of cytomegalovirus exposure and HLA in healthy donors. The PCR had 60 Vbeta and 13 Jbeta primers. Produced via immunoSEQ multiplex PCR; TCRdb's table is partial and in-frame only. This sample yields 40,000 or so clones, of which about 72% are seen a single time; about 8% belongs to the top ten. The source material was PBMCs. Receptor source: a woman aged 30 to 39 in good health and CMV-seropositive.

V is TRBV5-4 and J is TRBJ2-5, with 9 bases lining up with TRBD2. Germline CDR1 reads SGHNT; CDR2 reads YYREEE (reference sequence). The junction had 5 bases not matched to a gene; V was cut back by 4 bases and J by 1 base. This CDR3 has 15 amino acids. This chain's CDR3 is CASSPGTSSQETQYF. CDR3 bases: TGTGCCAGCAGCCCTGGGACTAGCTCCCAAGAGACCCAGTACTTC.

The rearrangement links TRBV27 to TRBJ1-5; 8 bases match TRBD1. Per the germline V gene, CDR1 is MNHEY and CDR2 is SMNVEV (reference sequence). Trimming cost V 0 bases and J 5 bases; bases outside gene matches: 6. The CDR3 is 16 amino acids. CDR3 protein: CASSLSARGLDQPQHF. CDR3 nucleotides: TGTGCCAGCAGTTTATCGGCCAGGGGGCTGGATCAGCCCCAGCATTTT.

This clone was detected a few times. The rearrangement joins TRBV11-2 to TRBJ1-5; TRBD1 is a possible D gene (6 bases). The CDR3 extends over 16 amino acids. The V gene lost 3 bases and the J gene lost 4 bases, with 16 bases spanning the gap. Germline-derived CDR1 and CDR2 are SGHAT and FQNNGV. Written as DNA, the CDR3 is TGTGCCAGCAGCTTTTCGGAGAGGGGGTCGAATCAGCCCCAGCATTTT. This gives the protein CASSFSERGSNQPQHF.

The V gene is TRBV5-1, the J gene TRBJ2-7; no reliable D call. Germline V lookup: CDR1 SGHRS, CDR2 YFSETQ. This CDR3 comprises 13 residues. V was pared by 2 bases and J by 0 bases, with 6 bases between. The DNA of the CDR3 is TGCGCCAGCAGCTTAGAGAGCTCCTACGAGCAGTACTTC. Translated, it gives CASSLESSYEQYF.

The genes are TRBV10-3 and TRBJ1-1, with a possible D match to TRBD1 (6 bases). The V gene lost 7 bases and the J gene lost 0 bases, with 9 bases spanning the gap. There are 13 residues in the CDR3. Germline CDR1 ENHRY, CDR2 SYGVKD. CDR3 nucleotides: TGTGCCATCACTACAGGGTTGAACACTGAAGCTTTCTTT. Translating gives CAITTGLNTEAFF.

This clone was counted a few times. The J gene is TRBJ2-7, the V gene TRBV5-5, with 9 bases identical to TRBD1. The junction had 6 bases not matched to a gene; V was cut back by 2 bases and J by 3 bases. The germline gives CDR1 SGHKS, CDR2 YYEKEE (reference sequence). This CDR3 is 15 amino acids long. DNA of the CDR3: TGTGCCAGCAGCTTTTCCCCGACAGGGGGCTACGAGCAGTACTTC. Encoded protein: CASSFSPTGGYEQYF. Looking up the rest from reference TRBV5-5 and TRBJ2-7 gives the full variable domain: DAGVTQSPTHLIKTRGQQVTLRCSPISGHKSVSWYQQVLGQGPQFIFQYYEKEERGRGNFPDRFSARQFPNYSSELNVNALLLGDSALYLCASSFSPTGGYEQYFGPGTRLTVT.

The chain combines TRBV25-1 with TRBJ2-1, with 10 bases identical to TRBD2. This CDR3 has 15 residues. Trimming removed 6 bases from V and 6 bases from J; junction bases left unmatched: 8. Germline assignment: CDR1 MGHDK and CDR2 SYGVNS. Here the CDR3 reads CASSLSGREGNEQFF. In DNA form, the CDR3 reads TGTGCCAGCAGCCTCAGCGGGAGGGAGGGCAATGAGCAGTTCTTC.